Listed below are T cell receptor beta chains from one sample, sequenced in a study of cytomegalovirus exposure and HLA in healthy donors. Generated by immunoSEQ multiplex PCR, the TCRdb table keeps only in-frame clones and is missing some. The sample yields some 98,000 clones, around 80% seen once. Sequencing was carried out using PBMCs. The receptors were sampled from a human donor in good health. CDR3s include the opening cysteine and the closing phenylalanine or tryptophan. The order of the fields is V gene, J gene, D gene, clone size, CDR3 protein, CDR3 DNA. The D gene is left open where the match is weak. Clone size appears in some rows only: once, few, many, or a class for an expanded clone.

V: TRBV10-1; J: TRBJ2-7; D: NA; size: once; CDR3: CASSPGGYEQYF; DNA: TGCGCCAGCAGCCCCGGCGGGTACGAGCAGTACTTC
V: TRBV6-6; J: TRBJ1-1; D: TRBD1; size: NA; CDR3: CASRGQGMGTEAFF; DNA: TGTGCCAGCAGGGGACAGGGGATGGGCACTGAAGCTTTCTTT
V: TRBV7-6; J: TRBJ2-7; D: NA; size: NA; CDR3: CASSPQGPNEQYF; DNA: TGTGCCAGCAGTCCCCAGGGGCCCAACGAGCAGTACTTC
V: TRBV11-2; J: TRBJ2-3; D: NA; size: once; CDR3: CASSPPRIAADTQYF; DNA: TGTGCCAGCAGCCCCCCGAGAATAGCCGCAGATACGCAGTATTTT
V: TRBV5-1; J: TRBJ2-3; D: NA; size: few; CDR3: CASRKASTDTQYF; DNA: TGCGCCAGCAGGAAAGCTAGCACAGATACGCAGTATTTT
V: TRBV6-5; J: TRBJ2-7; D: NA; size: NA; CDR3: CASSPPGSHYEQYF; DNA: TGTGCCAGCAGTCCCCCGGGATCTCACTACGAGCAGTACTTC
V: TRBV5-6; J: TRBJ2-7; D: NA; size: many; CDR3: CASSLAARAQYF; DNA: TGTGCCAGCAGCTTAGCGGCAAGGGCGCAGTACTTC
V: TRBV19; J: TRBJ2-1; D: TRBD2; size: NA; CDR3: CASNVGGGRANEQFF; DNA: TGTGCCAGTAACGTTGGCGGCGGGAGGGCCAATGAGCAGTTCTTC
V: TRBV15; J: TRBJ2-5; D: TRBD1; size: NA; CDR3: CATSSPRTGGQETQYF; DNA: TGTGCCACCAGCAGCCCTCGGACAGGGGGTCAAGAGACCCAGTACTTC
V: TRBV6-5; J: TRBJ2-1; D: NA; size: NA; CDR3: CASSYSEGLLDNEQFF; DNA: TGTGCCAGCAGTTACTCAGAGGGACTCCTAGACAATGAGCAGTTCTTC
V: TRBV6-5; J: TRBJ1-1; D: NA; size: NA; CDR3: CASSYSTSGGTEAFF; DNA: TGTGCCAGCAGTTACTCGACTTCAGGAGGCACTGAAGCTTTCTTT
V: TRBV7-9; J: TRBJ1-2; D: TRBD1; size: NA; CDR3: CASSQQGGGQVGGYTF; DNA: TGTGCCAGCAGCCAACAGGGGGGGGGCCAGGTTGGTGGCTACACCTTC
V: TRBV5-1; J: TRBJ2-2; D: NA; size: NA; CDR3: CASSLGGVGTGELFF; DNA: TGCGCCAGCAGCTTGGGGGGCGTAGGCACCGGGGAGCTGTTTTTT
V: TRBV6-5; J: TRBJ2-5; D: NA; size: NA; CDR3: CASSYIGVGETQYF; DNA: TGTGCCAGCAGTTACATCGGGGTTGGCGAGACCCAGTACTTC
V: TRBV7-2; J: TRBJ2-1; D: TRBD1; size: few; CDR3: CASSPYGTGRGEQFF; DNA: TGTGCCAGCAGCCCCTACGGGACAGGGCGCGGAGAGCAGTTCTTC
V: TRBV12-5; J: TRBJ1-2; D: NA; size: NA; CDR3: CASGLVALPTPPGYTF; DNA: TGTGCTAGTGGTTTGGTGGCCCTCCCGACTCCTCCCGGCTACACCTTC
V: TRBV4-1; J: TRBJ1-6; D: NA; size: once; CDR3: CASSQGPDSHSPLHF; DNA: TGCGCCAGCAGCCAAGGGCCGGACAGCCATTCACCCCTCCACTTT
V: TRBV19; J: TRBJ1-4; D: NA; size: few; CDR3: CASSPSDWSAVFNEKLFF; DNA: TGTGCCAGTAGTCCCAGTGATTGGTCGGCGGTTTTCAATGAAAAACTGTTTTTT
V: TRBV9; J: TRBJ2-2; D: TRBD2; size: NA; CDR3: CASSVGRLAGGLGELFF; DNA: TGTGCCAGCAGCGTGGGGCGACTAGCGGGGGGCCTCGGGGAGCTGTTTTTT
V: TRBV30; J: TRBJ1-2; D: NA; size: NA; CDR3: CAWRGEGTYYGYTF; DNA: TGTGCCTGGAGGGGAGAAGGGACATACTATGGCTACACCTTC
V: TRBV7-9; J: TRBJ1-1; D: NA; size: NA; CDR3: CASSLPADSTEAFF; DNA: TGTGCCAGCAGCTTGCCCGCGGACAGCACTGAAGCTTTCTTT
V: TRBV5-4; J: TRBJ1-1; D: NA; size: NA; CDR3: CASSLGPRGNTEAFF; DNA: TGTGCCAGCAGCTTGGGGCCCCGGGGGAACACTGAAGCTTTCTTT
V: TRBV5-6; J: TRBJ2-5; D: NA; size: NA; CDR3: CASSGGSVVQTQYF; DNA: TGTGCCAGCAGCGGAGGATCGGTTGTACAGACCCAGTACTTC
V: TRBV30; J: TRBJ1-2; D: TRBD1; size: once; CDR3: CAWSGRRDRGGGDYGYTF; DNA: TGTGCCTGGAGTGGCCGGAGGGACAGGGGGGGTGGGGACTATGGCTACACCTTC
V: TRBV5-6; J: TRBJ2-1; D: TRBD1; size: few; CDR3: CASSFGWTGGYNEQFF; DNA: TGTGCCAGCAGCTTTGGTTGGACAGGGGGTTACAATGAGCAGTTCTTC
V: TRBV19; J: TRBJ2-3; D: TRBD1; size: NA; CDR3: CASSSLTGPDTQYF; DNA: TGTGCCAGTAGTTCCCTGACAGGGCCAGATACGCAGTATTTT
V: TRBV5-5; J: TRBJ1-5; D: NA; size: NA; CDR3: CASSLFQGSNQPQHF; DNA: TGTGCCAGCAGCTTGTTCCAGGGGTCAAATCAGCCCCAGCATTTT
V: TRBV5-4; J: TRBJ2-5; D: NA; size: NA; CDR3: CASSAEDSSLYQGTQYF; DNA: TGTGCCAGCAGCGCGGAGGACTCCTCTCTGTACCAAGGGACCCAGTACTTC
V: TRBV7-9; J: TRBJ2-7; D: TRBD1; size: once; CDR3: CASSPTGVNYEQYF; DNA: TGTGCCAGCAGCCCGACAGGGGTGAATTACGAGCAGTACTTC
V: TRBV19; J: TRBJ1-4; D: NA; size: NA; CDR3: CARRGRQATNEKLFF; DNA: TGTGCCAGGAGAGGGAGACAGGCAACTAATGAAAAACTGTTTTTT
V: TRBV27; J: TRBJ1-4; D: NA; size: NA; CDR3: CASSPRRANEKLFF; DNA: TGTGCCAGCTCCCCCAGACGGGCTAATGAAAAACTGTTTTTT
V: TRBV6-6; J: TRBJ1-6; D: NA; size: NA; CDR3: CASSYSLDRRNSPLHF; DNA: TGTGCCAGCAGTTACTCCCTAGACAGGCGCAATTCACCCCTCCACTTT